These 7 T cell receptor beta chains were sequenced from one sample in a study of beta chain features in type 1 diabetes. Investigators reverse transcribed all isolated RNA, so they sequenced expressed TCRB transcripts. Assay: immunoSEQ multiplex PCR; the TCRdb copy retains only in-frame clones and omits some. Here the sample spans approximately 160,000 clones, roughly 8.1% being singletons. The sample taken for sequencing was central memory CD4+ T cells from blood. The receptors were sampled from a man aged 18 to 35 in good health.

This rearrangement joins TRBV9 to TRBJ2-1; D possibly corresponds to TRBD2 (6 bases). The length of the CDR3 is 15 residues. CDR1 is SGDLS and CDR2 is YYNGEE in the germline V gene. V lost 3 bases, J lost 6 bases, and 16 bases lay in between. CDR3 sequence: CASSAAGYWVNEQFF. DNA of the CDR3: TGTGCCAGCAGCGCCGCGGGATACTGGGTCAATGAGCAGTTCTTC. Drawing the rest from reference TRBV9 and TRBJ2-1, the complete variable domain is DSGVTQTPKHLITATGQRVTLRCSPRSGDLSVYWYQQSLDQGLQFLIQYYNGEERAKGNILERFSAQQFPDLHSELNLSSLELGDSALYFCASSAAGYWVNEQFFGPGTRLTVL.

This clone was found many times. V usage is TRBV7-9 and J usage is TRBJ2-3, with D possibly being TRBD2 (6 bases). Trimming shortened V by 3 bases and J by 4 bases, and 11 bases separated the two germline ends. Per germline, CDR1 SEHNR and CDR2 FQNEAQ (reference sequence). The length of the CDR3 is 14 residues. The chain's CDR3 is CASSFGSFADTQYF. The CDR3 region has the DNA TGTGCCAGCAGCTTCGGGAGTTTTGCAGATACGCAGTATTTT.

Regarding this clone: One end of the junction fails to match germline, which may point to a read error. The J gene is TRBJ2-5, the V gene TRBV4-1; TRBD1 is a possible D gene (5 bases). Gene TRBJ2-7 matches the end of the DNA better, so the J call may be wrong. This CDR3 contains 15 residues. Looked up from germline, CDR1 is MGHRA and CDR2 is YSYEKL. The CDR3 region is CASSQDLGNRREQYF. Here the CDR3 DNA reads TGCGCCAGCAGTCAAGATCTTGGTAACAGGCGCGAGCAGTACTTC.

This clone has just a few counts. The V call is TRBV25-1, the J call TRBJ2-3; D uncertain. V lost 3 bases to trimming and J lost 3 bases, with 4 bases between them. CDR3 length: 12 amino acids. The germline gives CDR1 MGHDK, CDR2 SYGVNS. CDR3 in amino acids: CASSDATDTQYF. The DNA of the CDR3 is TGTGCCAGCAGTGATGCGACAGATACGCAGTATTTT.

This clone occurred a few times. The identical CDR3 is also encoded by other nucleotide sequences in the sample. J is TRBJ2-5 and V is TRBV18, with D maybe TRBD2 (6 bases). The CDR3 runs to 12 residues. V shed 3 bases and J shed 5 bases, with 7 bases lying between them. Germline V gene sequence: CDR1 KGHSH, CDR2 LQKENI. CDR3 region: CASSPRGETQYF. As DNA, the CDR3 is TGTGCCAGCTCACCTCGGGGGGAGACCCAGTACTTC. Full variable domain (rest looked up from reference TRBV18 and TRBJ2-5): NAGVMQNPRHLVRRRGQEARLRCSPMKGHSHVYWYRQLPEEGLKFMVYLQKENIIDESGMPKERFSAEFPKEGPSILRIQQVVRGDSAAYFCASSPRGETQYFGPGTRLLVL.

This sequence joins TRBV5-5 and TRBJ1-1; D not resolved. CDR1 and CDR2 from the germline V gene are SGHKS and YYEKEE (reference sequence). The CDR3 is 15 amino acids. V shed 0 bases and J shed 0 bases, with 9 bases lying between them. The CDR3 sequence is CASSLAGLLNTEAFF. Written as DNA, the CDR3 is TGTGCCAGCAGCTTGGCCGGACTTTTGAACACTGAAGCTTTCTTT.

The chain employs TRBV25-1 and TRBJ1-1; tentatively, D is TRBD1 (6 bases). Between the trimmed V and J ends, which lost 2 bases and 1 base, there was a span of 8 bases. The length of the CDR3 is 14 residues. CDR1 is MGHDK and CDR2 is SYGVNS in the germline V gene. This CDR3 is CASSEQQGNTEAFF. CDR3 nucleotide sequence: TGTGCCAGCAGTGAACAACAGGGGAACACTGAAGCTTTCTTT.